This passage covers 19 T cell receptor beta chains from one sample sequenced in a study of shared clonotypes between healthy human individuals. Data came from immunoSEQ multiplex PCR; TCRdb stores just in-frame clones and leaves some out. The profile covers around 2,000,000 clones, with 85% to 95% appearing a single time and more than 1.5% taken by the ten largest. CD8 cells classed as naive were CD45RO-negative and positively selected for CCR7, excluding terminally differentiated effector memory CD45RA+ cells. The sequenced material came from naive CD8+ T cells from PBMCs. These receptors originate from a young man in good health. Some clones in this sample may be carry-over from other donors' samples.

The chain is built from TRBV28 and TRBJ2-7; TRBD1 matches at 7 bases. V trimming: 5 bases; J trimming: 1 base; junction bases outside the gene matches: 5. CDR1 and CDR2 (germline): MDHEN, SYDVKM. The CDR3 runs 14 residues. As DNA, the CDR3 is TGTGCCAGCAGTCAACCAGGGGGATCCTACGAGCAGTACTTC. Translation: CASSQPGGSYEQYF.

The rearrangement joins TRBV14 to TRBJ1-3; unclear D gene. The CDR3 loop spans 12 amino acids. V lost 5 bases and J 9 bases, leaving 11 bases between the germline ends. The V gene's germline CDR1 is SGHDN and CDR2 FVKESK. CDR3 DNA sequence: TGTGCCAGCAGCGAAGTCCCCGGCACCATATATTTT. Translation: CASSEVPGTIYF.

In its sample, this clone was seen a few times. V usage is TRBV14 and J usage is TRBJ1-2, with unresolved D. This CDR3 is 13 amino acids long. In germline, CDR1 is SGHDN, CDR2 FVKESK. Between the trimmed V and J ends, which lost 6 bases and 6 bases, there was a span of 14 bases. The CDR3 here is CASRATGVDGYTF. CDR3 nucleotide sequence: TGTGCCAGCAGGGCGACGGGTGTGGATGGCTACACCTTC. Based on the CDR3 plus reference TRBV14 and TRBJ1-2, the full variable domain is EAGVTQFPSHSVIEKGQTVTLRCDPISGHDNLYWYRRVMGKEIKFLLHFVKESKQDESGMPNNRFLAERTGGTYSTLKVQPAELEDSGVYFCASRATGVDGYTFGSGTRLTVV.

The chain links TRBV9 to TRBJ2-1; TRBD2 matches 9 bases. This CDR3 has 19 residues. V was clipped by 3 bases and J by 10 bases; unmatched bases: 23. From germline, CDR1 is SGDLS and CDR2 YYNGEE. The CDR3 DNA sequence: TGTGCCAGCAGCGCTCCACTGGGGTTAGCGGGAGACTGGTCAGGAGAGCAGTTCTTC. This encodes CASSAPLGLAGDWSGEQFF.

The rearrangement uses TRBV4-1 and TRBJ2-1; D possibly corresponds to TRBD2 (5 bases). Germline assignment: CDR1 MGHRA and CDR2 YSYEKL. Trimming took off 3 bases at V and 3 bases at J, with 6 bases between the two ends. The CDR3 extends over 13 amino acids. The CDR3 DNA sequence: TGCGCCAGCAGCCAGGAGGACTACAATGAGCAGTTCTTC. It codes for CASSQEDYNEQFF.

This clone was recorded once. The rearrangement links TRBV9 to TRBJ1-1, with D possibly being TRBD1 (5 bases). Deletions cut 3 bases from V and 4 bases from J, with 13 bases between. Germline V gene sequence: CDR1 SGDLS, CDR2 YYNGEE. The CDR3 runs 14 residues. CDR3 sequence: CASSASTGITEAFF. CDR3 sequence (DNA): TGTGCCAGCAGCGCCAGTACAGGTATCACTGAAGCTTTCTTT. The variable domain in full, with the rest retrieved from reference TRBV9 and TRBJ1-1, is DSGVTQTPKHLITATGQRVTLRCSPRSGDLSVYWYQQSLDQGLQFLIQYYNGEERAKGNILERFSAQQFPDLHSELNLSSLELGDSALYFCASSASTGITEAFFGQGTRLTVV.

Comments on this clone: Other DNA sequences within the sample encode an identical CDR3. The genes are TRBV29-1 and TRBJ1-2, with D unclear. V was pared by 4 bases and J by 3 bases, with 6 bases between. CDR3 length equals 11 residues. The germline V gene encodes CDR1 SQVTM and CDR2 ANQGSEA. CDR3 DNA sequence: TGCAGCGTTGGGGTGGACTATGGCTACACCTTC. It codes for CSVGVDYGYTF.

The V and J genes are TRBV15 and TRBJ2-3; 7 positions match TRBD2. The V gene's germline CDR1 is LNHNV and CDR2 YYDKDF (reference sequence). V dropped 8 bases and J dropped 4; count of bases not matched to a gene: 6. This CDR3 has 13 residues. CDR3: CATGPGLPDTQYF. As DNA, the CDR3 is TGTGCCACCGGTCCGGGACTACCAGATACGCAGTATTTT.

This clone was counted only a few times. This chain links TRBV28 with TRBJ1-2; tentative D call: TRBD1 (5 bases). V shed 5 bases and J shed 4 bases, with 14 bases lying between them. The CDR3 has 14 amino acids. The germline V gene has CDR1 MDHEN and CDR2 SYDVKM. CDR3 sequence (DNA): TGTGCCAGCAGTCTACCGGGGGAGACCTATGGCTACACCTTC. It encodes CASSLPGETYGYTF.

The V call is TRBV2, the J call TRBJ2-5, with 12 bases that match TRBD1. Germline V CDR1 and CDR2: SNHLY, FYNNEI. V lost 8 bases to trimming and J lost 4 bases; unmatched junction nucleotides: 5. The length of the CDR3 is 14 residues. The CDR3 loop is CASLGQGAIETQYF. In nucleotides, the CDR3 is TGTGCCAGCCTGGGACAGGGGGCAATAGAGACCCAGTACTTC.

A note on this clone: Other DNA sequences of this sample code for an identical CDR3. The rearrangement joins TRBV13 to TRBJ2-5; tentative D call: TRBD2 (6 bases). The CDR3 consists of 13 residues. Trimming cost V 2 bases and J 4 bases, with 8 bases left between them. Germline CDR1 is PRHDT and CDR2 is FYEKMQ (reference sequence). The CDR3 nucleotides are TGTGCCAGCAGCTTACGGGAGTCAGAGACCCAGTACTTC. This gives the protein CASSLRESETQYF.

The V gene is TRBV4-1, the J gene TRBJ2-7, with TRBD1 matching over 8 bases. Looked up from germline, CDR1 is MGHRA and CDR2 is YSYEKL. CDR3 size: 14 residues. The V gene end was trimmed by 4 bases and the J gene end by 5 bases; junction bases not matched to a gene: 7. The CDR3 loop is CASSPGQGWNEQYF. The CDR3 DNA sequence: TGCGCCAGCAGCCCCGGACAGGGTTGGAACGAGCAGTACTTC.

This chain joins TRBV27 and TRBJ1-5, with D perhaps matching TRBD1 (6 bases). Per the germline V gene, CDR1 is MNHEY and CDR2 is SMNVEV (reference sequence). Trimming stripped 9 bases from V and 7 bases from J, with 19 bases between. This CDR3 region has 14 residues. The CDR3 loop reads CARNLPGVNQPQHF. The CDR3 nucleotides are TGTGCCAGAAACCTGCCAGGGGTTAACCAGCCCCAGCATTTT.

The chain joins TRBV28 to TRBJ2-7, with unresolved D. Germline V gives CDR1 MDHEN, CDR2 SYDVKM. This CDR3 has 12 residues. V lost 4 bases to trimming and J lost 6 bases, with 10 bases between them. The CDR3 protein is CASSSDEAEQYF. CDR3 nucleotide sequence: TGTGCCAGCAGTTCGGACGAAGCCGAGCAGTACTTC.

The rearrangement uses TRBV29-1 and TRBJ2-5; D may be TRBD1 or TRBD2 (5 bases each). Trimming shortened V by 4 bases and J by 0 bases, and 18 bases separated the two germline ends. Germline values: CDR1 SQVTM, CDR2 ANQGSEA. CDR3 size: 16 residues. This chain's CDR3 is CSVGQGVEGNQETQYF. The CDR3 region has the DNA TGCAGCGTTGGTCAAGGGGTAGAGGGGAACCAAGAGACCCAGTACTTC.

The chain couples TRBV23-1 to TRBJ2-1, with TRBD1 matching over 9 bases. TRBV23-1 is reported as an ORF; its role is uncertain. With 2 bases clipped from V and 6 bases from J, the junction kept 20 bases outside the gene matches. The CDR3 spans 20 residues. CDR3 amino acids: CASSQVNRGGWAGQGNEQFF. As DNA, the CDR3 is TGCGCCAGCAGTCAAGTTAACAGGGGAGGTTGGGCGGGACAGGGCAATGAGCAGTTCTTC.

V is TRBV6-1 and J is TRBJ2-7; D is unresolved. Germline CDR1 and CDR2: MNHNS and SASEGT. The V end was cut by 3 bases, the J end by 2 bases, with 8 bases between. The CDR3 loop spans 13 amino acids. In nucleotides, the CDR3 is TGTGCCAGCAGTGACCTGAGGACCTACGAGCAGTACTTC. As protein: CASSDLRTYEQYF.

This rearrangement joins TRBV7-9 to TRBJ2-1; no firm D call. CDR3 length equals 15 residues. CDR1 and CDR2 from the germline V gene are SEHNR and FQNEAQ (reference sequence). Trimming shortened V by 2 bases and J by 1 base, and 9 bases separated the two germline ends. The CDR3 coding sequence is TGTGCCAGCAGCTTACTGGTGGGGTCCTACAATGAGCAGTTCTTC. Protein: CASSLLVGSYNEQFF.

This chain joins TRBV5-6 and TRBJ1-2; tentatively, D is TRBD1 (6 bases). V lost 4 bases, J lost 2 bases, and 18 bases lay in between. This CDR3 comprises 16 residues. Germline V gene lookup returns CDR1 SGHDT and CDR2 YYEEEE. CDR3 sequence reads: CASSPKTTGWNYGYTF. CDR3 nucleotide sequence: TGTGCCAGCAGCCCCAAAACGACAGGCTGGAACTATGGCTACACCTTC.